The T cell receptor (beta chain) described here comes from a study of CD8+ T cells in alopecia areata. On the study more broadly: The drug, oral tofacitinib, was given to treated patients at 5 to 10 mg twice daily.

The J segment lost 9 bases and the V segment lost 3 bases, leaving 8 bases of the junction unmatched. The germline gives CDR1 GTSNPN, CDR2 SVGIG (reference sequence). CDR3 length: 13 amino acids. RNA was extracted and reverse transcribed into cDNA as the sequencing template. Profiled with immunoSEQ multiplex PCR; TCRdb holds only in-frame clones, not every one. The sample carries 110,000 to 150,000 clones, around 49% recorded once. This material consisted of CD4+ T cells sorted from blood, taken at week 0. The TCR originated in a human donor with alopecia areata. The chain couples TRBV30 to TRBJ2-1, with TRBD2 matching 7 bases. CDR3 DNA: TGTGCCTGGAGATGGACTAGGACCCCTGAGCAGTTCTTC. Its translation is CAWRWTRTPEQFF. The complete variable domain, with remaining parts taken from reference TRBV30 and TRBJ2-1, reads SQTIHQWPATLVQPVGSPLSLECTVEGTSNPNLYWYRQAAGRGLQLLFYSVGIGQISSEVPQNLSASRPQDRQFILSSKKLLLSDSGFYLCAWRWTRTPEQFFGPGTRLTVL.